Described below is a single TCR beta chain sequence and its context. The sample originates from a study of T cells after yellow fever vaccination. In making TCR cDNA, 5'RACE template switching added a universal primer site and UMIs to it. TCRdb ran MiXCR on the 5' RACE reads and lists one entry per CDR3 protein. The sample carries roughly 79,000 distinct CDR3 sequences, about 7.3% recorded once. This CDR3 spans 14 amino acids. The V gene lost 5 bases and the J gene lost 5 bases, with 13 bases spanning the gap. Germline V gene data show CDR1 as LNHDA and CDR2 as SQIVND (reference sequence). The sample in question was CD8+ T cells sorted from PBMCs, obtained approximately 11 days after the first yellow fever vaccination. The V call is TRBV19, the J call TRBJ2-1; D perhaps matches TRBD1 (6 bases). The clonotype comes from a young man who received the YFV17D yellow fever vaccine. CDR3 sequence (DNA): TGTGCCAGTAGTCTCTACAAGGGGGACAATGAGCAGTTCTTC. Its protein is CASSLYKGDNEQFF.